The next 17 T cell receptor beta chains were all read from a single sample in a study of cytomegalovirus exposure and HLA in healthy donors. Primers: 60 Vbeta forward and 13 Jbeta reverse. The table came from immunoSEQ multiplex PCR; TCRdb's copy has only in-frame clones and leaves some out. The data show around 150,000 clones, with around three quarters seen just once and less than 1.2% held by the top ten. The sequencing input was PBMCs. Receptors were obtained from a woman aged 40 to 49 in good health and CMV-seronegative.

The chain carries TRBV11-2 and TRBJ2-7, with TRBD2 matching 7 bases. The V gene end was trimmed by 5 bases and the J gene end by 6 bases; junction bases not matched to a gene: 16. CDR3 length: 16 amino acids. Germline V lookup: CDR1 SGHAT, CDR2 FQNNGV. CDR3 sequence: CASSVSGTISMGEQYF. CDR3 sequence (DNA): TGTGCCAGCAGCGTCTCCGGGACTATATCAATGGGCGAGCAGTACTTC.

The chain has TRBV5-4 and TRBJ1-1, with D perhaps matching TRBD1 (6 bases). The CDR3 spans 14 residues. With 2 bases removed from V and 5 bases from J, the gap between germline ends came to 13 bases. Per germline, CDR1 SGHNT and CDR2 YYREEE (reference sequence). The CDR3 nucleotides are TGTGCCAGCAGCTTAAGCTCCGGGACAACTGAAGCTTTCTTT. Amino acid sequence: CASSLSSGTTEAFF.

The rearrangement uses TRBV7-9 and TRBJ2-3; D is possibly TRBD2 (6 bases). Trimming removed 6 bases from V and 0 bases from J, with 13 bases in between. Germline V gene data show CDR1 as SEHNR and CDR2 as FQNEAQ (reference sequence). The CDR3 is 15 amino acids. This chain's CDR3 is CASSRSGPSTDTQYF. DNA of the CDR3: TGTGCCAGCAGTCGGAGCGGGCCTAGCACAGATACGCAGTATTTT.

This sequence joins TRBV2 and TRBJ2-1, with D unclear. The V gene lost 7 bases and the J gene lost 4 bases, with 2 bases spanning the gap. The CDR3 contains 10 residues. Per germline, CDR1 SNHLY and CDR2 FYNNEI. CDR3 loop: CASTYNEQFF. The DNA for the CDR3 is TGTGCCAGCACTTACAATGAGCAGTTCTTC.

This clone is a singleton in its sample. This rearrangement joins TRBV2 to TRBJ2-1, with D possibly matching TRBD2 (6 bases). V shed 5 bases and J shed 0 bases, with 11 bases lying between them. CDR1 is SNHLY and CDR2 is FYNNEI in the germline V gene. This CDR3 comprises 15 residues. CDR3 residues: CASSSTRSSYNEQFF. CDR3 in DNA: TGTGCCAGCAGTTCGACTAGGAGCTCCTACAATGAGCAGTTCTTC.

CDR3 coding DNA: TGCAGCGTTGGTCTGGGAGGGGTCGAGCAGTACTTC. It specifies CSVGLGGVEQYF. The gene calls are TRBV29-1 and TRBJ2-7, with TRBD2 matching 7 bases. The length of the CDR3 is 12 residues. Germline trimming cut 4 bases from V and 6 bases from J; bases unmatched to any gene: 6. Germline-derived CDR1 and CDR2 are SQVTM and ANQGSEA.

Here the CDR3 reads CASSPDRVDGYTF. CDR3 in DNA: TGTGCCAGCAGCCCGGACAGGGTGGACGGCTACACCTTC. The chain carries TRBV2 and TRBJ1-2; TRBD1 matches 8 bases. The V gene's germline CDR1 is SNHLY and CDR2 FYNNEI. Unmatched junction bases numbered 8, after V lost 6 bases and J lost 8 bases. The CDR3 sequence is 13 residues long.

This clone has only one observation. The chain carries TRBV30 and TRBJ1-5; a possible D gene is TRBD1 (6 bases). Germline lookup yields CDR1 GTSNPN and CDR2 SVGIG (reference sequence). The CDR3 spans 13 residues. Trimming stripped 1 base from V and 5 bases from J, with 9 bases between. CDR3 sequence: CAWSGQDDQPQHF. The CDR3 coding sequence is TGTGCCTGGAGTGGACAGGATGATCAGCCCCAGCATTTT.

The chain couples TRBV7-2 to TRBJ1-1, with a tentative D call TRBD1 (6 bases). This CDR3 region has 17 residues. Trimming removed 4 bases at V and 6 bases at J, with 24 bases between. In germline, CDR1 is SGHTA, CDR2 FQGNSA. DNA for the CDR3: TGTGCCAGCAGCTCCAGATTACCTTTGGGGGGGCACGCTGAAGCTTTCTTT. Its translation: CASSSRLPLGGHAEAFF.

The chain is built from TRBV4-2 and TRBJ2-3; 10 bases align to TRBD2. V lost 0 bases and J lost 4; bases outside the gene matches: 16. Germline V gene data show CDR1 as LGHNA and CDR2 as YNFKEQ. The CDR3 runs to 20 residues. This chain's CDR3 is CASSQDRPTWASGRADTQYF. The CDR3 DNA reads as TGTGCCAGCAGCCAAGATAGGCCCACCTGGGCTAGCGGGAGAGCAGATACGCAGTATTTT.

This chain connects TRBV10-3 to TRBJ1-2, with D uncertain. The germline V gene encodes CDR1 ENHRY and CDR2 SYGVKD. The CDR3 is 14 amino acids. V dropped 3 bases and J dropped 1 base, with 9 bases sitting between them. CDR3 bases: TGTGCCATCAGTGAAGGCCAGGATAACTATGGCTACACCTTC. As protein: CAISEGQDNYGYTF.

The rearrangement links TRBV6-6 to TRBJ1-2; possible D gene TRBD1, 5 bases. The CDR3 loop spans 12 amino acids. V lost 6 bases and J 7 bases, leaving 12 bases between the germline ends. Germline CDR1 is MNHNY and CDR2 is SVGAGI (reference sequence). As DNA, the CDR3 is TGTGCCAGCAGGTCCGGGGGTATTGGCTACACCTTC. It encodes CASRSGGIGYTF.

This clone appeared a single time. The gene calls are TRBV4-2 and TRBJ2-2; 10 nucleotides line up with TRBD2. The CDR3 runs 16 residues. Unmatched junction bases numbered 8, after V lost 4 bases and J lost 6 bases. CDR1 and CDR2 (germline): LGHNA, YNFKEQ. CDR3 loop: CASSRSGTSVAGELFF. The CDR3 bases are TGTGCCAGCAGCCGCTCCGGGACTAGCGTAGCCGGGGAGCTGTTTTTT.

This chain connects TRBV6-1 to TRBJ2-2, with D possibly TRBD2 on 7 matching bases. There are 13 residues in the CDR3. The germline V gene has CDR1 MNHNS and CDR2 SASEGT. V was trimmed by 4 bases and J by 8 bases, leaving 11 bases between them. CDR3 bases: TGTGCCAGCAGTGGGGAGGGGGTAGGGGAGCTGTTTTTT. It translates to CASSGEGVGELFF.

The chain joins TRBV30 to TRBJ2-7, with TRBD2 matching over 7 bases. V trimming: 4 bases; J trimming: 1 base; junction bases outside the gene matches: 1. The CDR3 is 12 residues long. Per germline, CDR1 GTSNPN and CDR2 SVGIG (reference sequence). The chain's CDR3 is CAWKAGSYEQYF. The DNA for the CDR3 is TGTGCCTGGAAAGCGGGATCCTACGAGCAGTACTTC. The variable domain in full, completed from reference TRBV30 and TRBJ2-7, reads SQTIHQWPATLVQPVGSPLSLECTVEGTSNPNLYWYRQAAGRGLQLLFYSVGIGQISSEVPQNLSASRPQDRQFILSSKKLLLSDSGFYLCAWKAGSYEQYFGPGTRLTVT.

The chain has TRBV5-4 and TRBJ1-3, with D possibly TRBD1 on 5 matching bases. V lost 5 bases to trimming and J lost 0 bases, with 9 bases between them. Germline V gene lookup returns CDR1 SGHNT and CDR2 YYREEE (reference sequence). The CDR3 sequence is 14 residues long. The CDR3 sequence is CASSSRGSGNTIYF. As DNA, the CDR3 is TGTGCCAGCAGTTCTAGGGGCTCTGGAAACACCATATATTTT. Filled out from reference TRBV5-4 and TRBJ1-3, the complete variable domain reads ETGVTQSPTHLIKTRGQQVTLRCSSQSGHNTVSWYQQALGQGPQFIFQYYREEENGRGNFPPRFSGLQFPNYSSELNVNALELDDSALYLCASSSRGSGNTIYFGEGSWLTVV.

This chain uses TRBV7-9 with TRBJ1-2; a possible D gene is TRBD1 (6 bases). This CDR3 comprises 14 residues. Per the germline V gene, CDR1 is SEHNR and CDR2 is FQNEAQ (reference sequence). V gave up 0 bases and J gave up 8 bases, with 13 bases separating them. CDR3: CASSLAGGENGYTF. CDR3 DNA sequence: TGTGCCAGCAGCTTAGCTGGGGGCGAGAACGGCTACACCTTC.